The 25 T cell receptor beta chains reported below all come from one sample, sequenced in a study of regulatory T cells in long-lasting Graves disease. Documented time point: persistent/refractory GD, antithyroid drugs over 5 years with positive TRAb. Making the TCR library involved RNA that had been extracted from PBMCs. Arm-PCR with iRepertoire HTBI primers amplified the CDR3 regions for these TCR beta libraries. MiXCR, applied by TCRdb to the multiplex PCR reads, yields one record per CDR3 protein. The sample holds some 330,000 distinct CDR3 sequences, less than 30% seen once. The specimen comprised peripheral blood mononuclear cells (PBMCs), sampled when the disease was refractory, from a patient treated with antithyroid drugs. These receptors all come from a woman aged 40-49 years with Graves disease.

This clonotype turned up a few times. The V and J genes are TRBV28 and TRBJ2-5; 11 positions match TRBD2. The tail of the sequence fits TRBJ2-1 better, so the J call may be wrong. The CDR3 runs to 16 residues. CDR1 MDHEN and CDR2 SYDVKM come from the germline V gene. The CDR3 protein is CASSPPPSGRTNEQFF. The CDR3 region has the DNA TGTGCCAGCAGTCCTCCTCCTAGCGGGAGGACGAATGAGCAGTTCTTC.

V gene TRBV11-2 combines with J gene TRBJ1-3, with 7 bases lining up with TRBD1. V gave up 1 base and J gave up 2 bases; unmatched junction bases: 11. The CDR3 sequence is 18 residues long. CDR1 and CDR2 from the germline V gene are SGHAT and FQNNGV. This CDR3 reads CASSLGLHRGKAGNTIYF. The CDR3, as DNA: TGTGCCAGCAGCTTAGGCCTCCACAGGGGTAAGGCTGGAAACACCATATATTTT.

V usage is TRBV20-1 and J usage is TRBJ1-1, with D unclear. Trimming took 4 bases from V and 0 from J, leaving 12 bases between them. Germline CDR1 DFQATT, CDR2 SNEGSKA (reference sequence). The CDR3 spans 14 residues. In DNA form, the CDR3 reads TGCAGTGCTACCCGACCGACATTGAACACTGAAGCTTTCTTT. The encoded protein is CSATRPTLNTEAFF.

With respect to this clonotype: This could be a read error, since a much larger clone is one nucleotide away. The chain joins TRBV9 to TRBJ1-4; 7 bases line up with TRBD1. The length of the CDR3 is 14 residues. The germline gives CDR1 SGDLS, CDR2 YYNGEE. The CDR3 spells CASSPRQGYEKLLF. The DNA for the CDR3 is TGTGCCAGCAGCCCCCGACAGGGTTATGAAAAACTGCTTTTT.

This clonotype was picked up many times. The J gene is TRBJ2-2, the V gene TRBV2, with D tentatively TRBD1 or TRBD2 (5 bases each). This CDR3 has 14 residues. V lost 1 base to trimming and J lost 7 bases, with 10 bases between them. Per the germline V gene, CDR1 is SNHLY and CDR2 is FYNNEI. CDR3 nucleotides: TGTGCCAGCAGTGAAGAAGGGACCTACGGGGAGCTGTTTTTT. Protein product: CASSEEGTYGELFF. The whole variable domain, remainder taken from reference TRBV2 and TRBJ2-2, is EPEVTQTPSHQVTQMGQEVILRCVPISNHLYFYWYRQILGQKVEFLVSFYNNEISEKSEIFDDQFSVERPDGSNFTLKIRSTKLEDSAMYFCASSEEGTYGELFFGEGSRLTVL.

This clonotype was observed at least ten times. The chain uses TRBV11-2 and TRBJ2-7; TRBD2 matches 11 bases. The CDR3 totals 16 residues. V lost 5 bases to trimming and J lost 4 bases; unmatched junction nucleotides: 10. CDR1 SGHAT and CDR2 FQNNGV come from the germline V gene. The CDR3 spells CASSRLLAGVGYEQYF. As DNA, the CDR3 is TGTGCCAGCAGCCGCCTACTAGCGGGAGTAGGTTACGAGCAGTACTTC.

V is TRBV18 and J is TRBJ2-1; D remains unclear. CDR1 and CDR2 (germline): KGHSH, LQKENI. The V and J ends lost 3 bases and 3 bases respectively, with 12 bases between them. The CDR3 consists of 15 residues. This CDR3 is CASSPTGDLYNEQFF. The CDR3 DNA sequence: TGTGCCAGCTCACCCACTGGTGACCTCTACAATGAGCAGTTCTTC.

This clonotype was seen many times. The V and J genes are TRBV6-2 or TRBV6-3 and TRBJ1-1, with 11 bases aligning to TRBD1. Germline V lookup: CDR1 MNHEY, CDR2 SVGEGT. After removal of 4 bases from V and 5 bases from J, the junction contained 12 bases not matched to a gene. The CDR3 runs 17 residues. The CDR3 DNA reads as TGTGCCAGCAGTTCGGACAGGGGGCCCCCGAGAAGAACTGAAGCTTTCTTT. Translated, it gives CASSSDRGPPRRTEAFF.

This clonotype was observed a handful of times. J is TRBJ2-7 and V is TRBV27; 8 bases match TRBD1. Germline lookup yields CDR1 MNHEY and CDR2 SMNVEV (reference sequence). The CDR3 loop spans 16 amino acids. The J segment lost 2 bases and the V segment lost 4 bases, leaving 10 bases of the junction unmatched. CDR3 protein: CASSSLAGQGTYEQYF. The CDR3 DNA sequence: TGTGCCAGCAGTTCCCTCGCCGGACAGGGAACCTACGAGCAGTACTTC.

This clonotype has ten or more counts. The chain employs TRBV12-3 or TRBV12-4 and TRBJ2-5; the match to TRBD1 covers 9 bases. Trimming removed 3 bases from V and 5 bases from J; junction bases left unmatched: 7. This CDR3 comprises 15 residues. CDR3 in amino acids: CASSFSGQGSETQYF. The CDR3 DNA is TGTGCCAGCAGTTTTTCCGGACAGGGGTCGGAGACCCAGTACTTC.

This clonotype was seen a handful of times. This chain links TRBV3-1 with TRBJ2-5; D unresolved. Germline V gene sequence: CDR1 LGHDT, CDR2 YNNKEL (reference sequence). V gave up 7 bases and J gave up 1 base, with 10 bases separating them. CDR3 length: 13 amino acids. The CDR3 is CASMLQSQETQYF. In DNA form, the CDR3 reads TGTGCCAGCATGTTACAGAGCCAAGAGACCCAGTACTTC.

This clonotype showed up just a few times. This sequence joins TRBV9 and TRBJ1-2; D possibly corresponds to TRBD1 (5 bases). V was cut by 0 bases and J by 6 bases, with 15 bases left in between. CDR1 and CDR2 (germline): SGDLS, YYNGEE. The CDR3 is made up of 15 amino acids. CDR3: CASSVGFRQMNGYTF. The CDR3 DNA is TGTGCCAGCAGCGTAGGTTTTAGACAGATGAATGGCTACACCTTC.

The chain's CDR3 is CAWRPPRKTEAFF. CDR3 nucleotides: TGTGCCTGGAGACCTCCCAGGAAAACTGAAGCTTTCTTT. The rearrangement links TRBV30 to TRBJ1-1; D remains unclear. Germline V gene data show CDR1 as GTSNPN and CDR2 as SVGIG (reference sequence). V was clipped by 3 bases and J by 5 bases, with 13 bases between them. The CDR3 covers 13 residues.

This chain links TRBV28 with TRBJ2-5, with D hard to call. Trimming shortened V by 4 bases and J by 5 bases, and 14 bases separated the two germline ends. The CDR3 spans 14 residues. CDR1 and CDR2 (germline): MDHEN, SYDVKM. Here the CDR3 reads CASSWAVGRETQYF. The CDR3 region has the DNA TGTGCCAGCAGTTGGGCCGTTGGCCGGGAGACCCAGTACTTC.

This clonotype was counted only a few times. The gene calls are TRBV29-1 and TRBJ1-2; TRBD1 matches at 8 bases. This CDR3 spans 13 amino acids. V gave up 6 bases and J gave up 2 bases; unmatched junction bases: 5. Germline V gives CDR1 SQVTM, CDR2 ANQGSEA. CDR3 amino acids: CSVSGGENYGYTF. CDR3 sequence (DNA): TGCAGCGTGTCAGGGGGCGAGAACTATGGCTACACCTTC. Combining the CDR3 with reference TRBV29-1 and TRBJ1-2 gives the whole variable domain SAVISQKPSRDICQRGTSLTIQCQVDSQVTMMFWYRQQPGQSLTLIATANQGSEATYESGFVIDKFPISRPNLTFSTLTVSNMSPEDSSIYLCSVSGGENYGYTFGSGTRLTVV.

The chain has TRBV28 and TRBJ1-1; TRBD1 matches 12 bases. V trimming: 7 bases; J trimming: 10 bases; junction bases outside the gene matches: 10. Germline V gives CDR1 MDHEN, CDR2 SYDVKM. The CDR3 is made up of 14 amino acids. CDR3 bases: TGTGCCAGCAAACGCCCGGGACAGGGGGCGAGAGCTTTCTTT. It yields the protein CASKRPGQGARAFF.

The V call is TRBV15, the J call TRBJ1-1, with 10 bases lining up with TRBD1. This CDR3 has 16 residues. Germline assignment: CDR1 LNHNV and CDR2 YYDKDF (reference sequence). V trimming: 2 bases; J trimming: 4 bases; junction bases outside the gene matches: 7. The CDR3 region has the DNA TGTGCCACCAGCAGAACCTCCCGGACAGGGGGCACTGAAGCTTTCTTT. Protein sequence: CATSRTSRTGGTEAFF.

Written as DNA, the CDR3 is TGTGCCAGCAGCTTAGGGGAGGCCTCAGATACGCAGTATTTT. This sequence encodes CASSLGEASDTQYF. This sequence joins TRBV7-6 and TRBJ2-3; D may be TRBD2 (6 bases). V shed 1 base and J shed 4 bases, with 9 bases lying between them. The CDR3 has 14 amino acids. The germline gives CDR1 SGHVS, CDR2 FNYEAQ. The variable domain in full, completed from reference TRBV7-6 and TRBJ2-3, reads GAGVSQSPRYKVTKRGQDVALRCDPISGHVSLYWYRQALGQGPEFLTYFNYEAQQDKSGLPNDRFSAERPEGSISTLTIQRTEQRDSAMYRCASSLGEASDTQYFGPGTRLTVL.

At least ten counts were recorded for this clonotype. J is TRBJ1-4 and V is TRBV11-2; 8 nucleotides align to TRBD1. The CDR3 is 15 residues long. The V gene's germline CDR1 is SGHAT and CDR2 FQNNGV. The V segment lost 7 bases and the J segment 3 bases; nucleotides outside the gene matches: 7. CDR3 sequence reads: CASTNQGAANEKLFF. The CDR3 region has the DNA TGTGCCAGCACCAACCAGGGGGCAGCTAATGAAAAACTGTTTTTT.

This clonotype was recorded once. A far larger clone is one base from this, pointing to a likely read error. V gene TRBV2 combines with J gene TRBJ2-5; D is perhaps TRBD2 (6 bases). Trimming took 6 bases from V and 3 from J, leaving 14 bases between them. The CDR3 has 14 residues. Germline V gene sequence: CDR1 SNHLY, CDR2 FYNNEI. The CDR3 nucleotides read TGTGCCAGCAGCCAACGCGGGGCCAAAGAGACCCAGTACTTC. Amino acid sequence: CASSQRGAKETQYF.

The V and J genes are TRBV11-2 and TRBJ2-1; 11 bases are shared with TRBD2. Per the germline V gene, CDR1 is SGHAT and CDR2 is FQNNGV. V dropped 5 bases and J dropped 4; count of bases not matched to a gene: 16. The CDR3 extends over 19 amino acids. CDR3 coding DNA: TGTGCCAGCAGCGGCATAGCCACGGAGGGACTAGCGGATTACAATGAGCAGTTCTTC. Translated: CASSGIATEGLADYNEQFF.

The chain joins TRBV20-1 to TRBJ1-1; TRBD1 matches 7 bases. In germline, CDR1 is DFQATT, CDR2 SNEGSKA (reference sequence). CDR3 length equals 14 residues. V was pared by 1 base and J by 2 bases, with 4 bases of the junction left unmatched. The DNA of the CDR3 is TGCAGTGCTAGAGGGGGACAGCTAAACACTGAAGCTTTCTTT. Its protein product is CSARGGQLNTEAFF.

This clonotype was observed many times. The genes are TRBV20-1 and TRBJ1-6, with 7 bases aligning to TRBD1. The CDR3 loop spans 14 amino acids. Germline CDR1 reads DFQATT; CDR2 reads SNEGSKA (reference sequence). V dropped 3 bases and J dropped 5; count of bases not matched to a gene: 4. The CDR3 loop reads CSASPGQNNSPLHF. For the CDR3, the DNA is TGCAGTGCTAGTCCGGGACAGAATAATTCACCCCTCCACTTT.

The table lists this clonotype with many counts. V usage is TRBV28 and J usage is TRBJ1-3; 7 bases are a match to TRBD1. J was trimmed by 0 bases and V by 4 bases; bases with no gene match: 6. Germline assignment: CDR1 MDHEN and CDR2 SYDVKM. This CDR3 has 16 amino acids. The CDR3 coding sequence is TGTGCCAGCAGTTCGGGGACAGCTTTCTCTGGAAACACCATATATTTT. As protein: CASSSGTAFSGNTIYF.

This clonotype was counted ten times or more. V and J are TRBV11-2 and TRBJ2-7, with D possibly matching TRBD1 (5 bases). Per the germline V gene, CDR1 is SGHAT and CDR2 is FQNNGV. The CDR3 sequence is 14 residues long. V dropped 4 bases and J dropped 2 bases, with 12 bases sitting between them. The CDR3 is CASSSMTATYEQYF. The CDR3 nucleotides read TGTGCCAGCAGCTCGATGACAGCTACCTACGAGCAGTACTTC. Looking up the rest from reference TRBV11-2 and TRBJ2-7 gives the full variable domain: EAGVAQSPRYKIIEKRQSVAFWCNPISGHATLYWYQQILGQGPKLLIQFQNNGVVDDSQLPKDRFSAERLKGVDSTLKIQPAKLEDSAVYLCASSSMTATYEQYFGPGTRLTVT.